These T cell receptor beta chains were read from a single sample in a study of naive and memory T cell subsets. One entry per CDR3 protein results from TCRdb running MiXCR on the 5' RACE reads. Here the sample spans tens of thousands of distinct CDR3 sequences, 6% to 8% being singletons. Every receptor here comes from a female donor in good health. The CDR3 runs from the conserved cysteine through the conserved F or W. D genes are given only for firm matches. Size is stated for part of the rows, as once, few or many counts, or as a class when the clone is expanded.

D gene	clone size	V gene	J gene	CDR3 protein	CDR3 DNA
TRBD1	many	TRBV7-2	TRBJ1-1	CASRQGLGTEAFF	TGTGCCAGCCGACAGGGGCTGGGAACTGAAGCTTTCTTT
TRBD2	-	TRBV11-2	TRBJ2-3	CASSLGSGDTQYF	TGTGCCAGCAGCTTAGGTAGCGGGGACACGCAGTATTTT
TRBD2	-	TRBV4-1	TRBJ2-1	CASSQAPLLAGAYNEQFF	TGCGCCAGCAGCCAAGCTCCCTTACTAGCGGGGGCCTACAATGAGCAGTTCTTC
TRBD1	few	TRBV4-1	TRBJ1-6	CASSHQTGGFYNSPLHF	TGCGCCAGCAGCCACCAGACAGGGGGCTTCTATAATTCACCCCTCCACTTT
-	medium-sized	TRBV6-5	TRBJ1-5	CASSYREGQPQHF	TGTGCCAGCAGTTACCGGGAAGGGCAGCCCCAGCATTTT
-	many	TRBV28	TRBJ1-2	CASINGGTWNYGYTF	TGTGCCAGCATTAACGGCGGTACCTGGAACTATGGCTACACCTTC
-	-	TRBV7-2	TRBJ2-7	CASSPPFDEQYF	TGTGCCAGCAGCCCCCCCTTCGACGAGCAGTACTTC
TRBD1	many	TRBV20-1	TRBJ1-1	CSARPTGIIAEAFF	TGCAGTGCTAGACCGACAGGGATTATCGCTGAAGCTTTCTTT
-	many	TRBV12-3/TRBV12-4	TRBJ2-1	CASSQRTPFTLSYNEQFF	TGTGCCAGCAGCCAGAGGACACCTTTTACTCTTTCCTACAATGAGCAGTTCTTC
TRBD1	many	TRBV4-1	TRBJ2-1	CASSQDGQGARNEQFF	TGCGCCAGCAGCCAAGACGGACAGGGGGCGCGCAATGAGCAGTTCTTC
-	few	TRBV6-6	TRBJ1-6	CASSYEGGSPLHF	TGTGCCAGCAGTTACGAGGGAGGGTCACCCCTCCACTTT
-	many	TRBV12-3/TRBV12-4	TRBJ1-1	CASSLKGVNTEAFF	TGTGCCAGCAGTTTAAAGGGGGTGAACACTGAAGCTTTCTTT
-	many	TRBV12-3/TRBV12-4	TRBJ1-2	CASSLNSNYGYTF	TGTGCCAGCAGTTTGAACAGTAACTATGGCTACACCTTC
-	-	TRBV6-5	TRBJ2-5	CASRLSTQETQYF	TGTGCCAGCAGACTGTCGACTCAAGAGACCCAGTACTTC
-	-	TRBV7-2	TRBJ1-1	CASSSSDSQQAFF	TGTGCCAGCAGCTCGTCGGACAGCCAACAAGCTTTCTTT
-	many	TRBV6-2/TRBV6-3	TRBJ1-6	CASSRESYNSPLHF	TGTGCCAGCAGTCGGGAGTCCTATAATTCACCCCTCCACTTT
TRBD1	-	TRBV6-5	TRBJ2-3	CASSRQGAGTDTQYF	TGTGCCAGCAGCCGGCAGGGGGCGGGAACAGATACGCAGTATTTT
TRBD1	-	TRBV20-1	TRBJ2-3	CSARSPGQGRTDTQYF	TGCAGTGCTAGATCCCCGGGACAGGGGAGGACAGATACGCAGTATTTT
-	many	TRBV6-2/TRBV6-3	TRBJ1-1	CASSYRVSAPGAEAFF	TGTGCCAGCAGTTACCGGGTTTCGGCCCCAGGGGCTGAAGCTTTCTTT
TRBD2	-	TRBV18	TRBJ2-3	CASSPPLRGRTDTQYF	TGTGCCAGCTCACCACCCTTGCGGGGGAGAACAGATACGCAGTATTTT
-	many	TRBV12-3/TRBV12-4	TRBJ1-2	CASSPDQGRGYTF	TGTGCCAGCAGCCCGGACCAGGGCAGAGGCTACACCTTC
TRBD1	many	TRBV13	TRBJ2-7	CASSLAGTGVGEQYF	TGTGCCAGCAGCTTAGCAGGGACAGGGGTTGGCGAGCAGTACTTC
-	many	TRBV20-1	TRBJ1-5	CSATGPQASNQPQHF	TGCAGTGCTACCGGGCCGCAAGCCTCCAATCAGCCCCAGCATTTT